Listed here are 19 T cell receptor beta chains from one sample, sequenced in a study of response to subunit inactivated influenza vaccine. TCRdb fed the RT-PCR reads into MiXCR, producing one record per CDR3 protein. The sample contains about 650,000 distinct CDR3 sequences, around 16% of which appear only once. The source was PBMCs from blood, collected 12 days after vaccination. The origin of the receptors is a man aged 50 to 59 who received an inactivated influenza vaccine.

This chain uses TRBV7-8 with TRBJ2-7, with no clear D. With 4 bases removed from V and 5 bases from J, the gap between germline ends came to 9 bases. Germline CDR1 SGHVS, CDR2 FQNEAQ. The CDR3 consists of 12 residues. As DNA, the CDR3 is TGTGCCAGCAGCTCAGCCCCCCACGAGCAGTACTTC. As protein: CASSSAPHEQYF.

This clonotype was observed a handful of times. The chain employs TRBV24-1 and TRBJ2-1; TRBD1 is a possible D gene (5 bases). The CDR3 runs 13 residues. Germline loops: CDR1 KGHDR, CDR2 SFDVKD. V lost 4 bases and J lost 8, with 11 bases in between. The CDR3 DNA follows: TGTGCCACCAGTGAAACCAGGGCCTATGAGCAGTTCTTC. Amino acids: CATSETRAYEQFF.

A remark on this clonotype: A read error may produce the germline difference seen at one junction end. The rearrangement joins TRBV12-3 or TRBV12-4 to TRBJ2-3; 9 bases match TRBD1. This CDR3 is built from 17 residues. CDR3 in DNA: TGTGCCAGCAGGTTAGGTGCCGGGACAGGGCTGCCAGATACGCAGTATTTT. Encoded protein: CASRLGAGTGLPDTQYF.

This clonotype was observed many times. The chain has TRBV29-1 and TRBJ2-1; TRBD2 matches at 8 bases. Germline CDR1 SQVTM, CDR2 ANQGSEA. V was pared by 0 bases and J by 4 bases, with 8 bases of the junction left unmatched. The CDR3 consists of 16 residues. CDR3 bases: TGCAGCGTTGAAGATCGGGCGGGGGGCCTATACAATGAGCAGTTCTTC. Protein product: CSVEDRAGGLYNEQFF.

The rearrangement links TRBV28 to TRBJ1-5; 7 bases fit TRBD1. The CDR3 has 15 amino acids. The V segment lost 3 bases and the J segment 11 bases; nucleotides outside the gene matches: 13. Looked up from germline, CDR1 is MDHEN and CDR2 is SYDVKM. The CDR3 bases are TGTGCCAGCAGTTTTGAGGGACAGTGGGTTTCAGCCCAGCATTTT. Translated: CASSFEGQWVSAQHF.

The V and J genes are TRBV20-1 and TRBJ1-6; 7 bases match TRBD1. CDR1 and CDR2 (germline): DFQATT, SNEGSKA (reference sequence). CDR3 length: 13 residues. V shed 6 bases, J shed 4 bases, and the junction held 3 bases outside the gene matches. The CDR3 reads CSALQGYNSPLHF. The CDR3 DNA sequence: TGCAGTGCGTTACAGGGGTATAATTCACCCCTCCACTTT.

This clonotype has a handful of counts. The genes are TRBV28 and TRBJ2-2; 7 positions agree with TRBD1. V was pared by 8 bases and J by 0 bases, with 9 bases of the junction left unmatched. CDR1 and CDR2 from the germline V gene are MDHEN and SYDVKM. CDR3 length: 16 residues. Here the CDR3 reads CASQEGTETNTGELFF. CDR3 DNA: TGTGCCAGCCAAGAGGGGACAGAGACGAACACCGGGGAGCTGTTTTTT.

V is TRBV6-2 or TRBV6-3 and J is TRBJ2-1, with 11 bases lining up with TRBD2. This CDR3 is built from 15 residues. CDR1 is MNHEY and CDR2 is SVGEGT in the germline V gene. Trimming removed 0 bases from V and 7 bases from J; junction bases left unmatched: 2. For the CDR3, the DNA is TGTGCCAGCAGTTACTCGACTAGCGGGGAGAATGAGCAGTTCTTC. Translated: CASSYSTSGENEQFF.

The chain is built from TRBV9 and TRBJ1-4; 8 bases are shared with TRBD1. Unmatched junction bases numbered 1, after V lost 4 bases and J lost 5 bases. The V gene's germline CDR1 is SGDLS and CDR2 YYNGEE. The CDR3 is 13 residues long. CDR3 nucleotide sequence: TGTGCCAGCAGCCAGGGGGCGAATGAAAAACTGTTTTTT. Protein product: CASSQGANEKLFF.

Only a few counts were recorded for this clonotype. The chain links TRBV29-1 to TRBJ2-2, with D perhaps given as TRBD1 or TRBD2 (5 bases each). V lost 4 bases, J lost 8 bases, and 23 bases lay in between. The CDR3 loop spans 16 amino acids. Germline lookup yields CDR1 SQVTM and CDR2 ANQGSEA. CDR3 nucleotides: TGCAGCGTTGTAGGTTTGGGGACGCCAGATGGGGGGGAGCTGTTTTTT. Encoded protein: CSVVGLGTPDGGELFF.

The rearrangement joins TRBV5-6 to TRBJ2-6, with D tentatively TRBD1 or TRBD2 (5 bases each). V dropped 3 bases and J dropped 0 bases, with 19 bases sitting between them. There are 19 residues in the CDR3. Germline CDR1 is SGHDT and CDR2 is YYEEEE. The CDR3 here is CASSSPRDALFSGANVLTF. DNA for the CDR3: TGTGCCAGCAGCTCCCCCCGGGACGCGCTGTTCTCTGGGGCCAACGTCCTGACTTTC.

This clonotype occurred a few times. The chain employs TRBV3-1 and TRBJ2-5; no firm D call. In germline, CDR1 is LGHDT, CDR2 YNNKEL (reference sequence). The CDR3 has 14 residues. V was pared by 4 bases and J by 3 bases, with 12 bases between. The CDR3 here is CASSPPGIKETQYF. The DNA of the CDR3 is TGTGCCAGCAGCCCACCAGGTATAAAAGAGACCCAGTACTTC.

The J gene is TRBJ2-5, the V gene TRBV12-3 or TRBV12-4; perhaps TRBD2 as D (6 bases). The germline V and J ends were trimmed by 7 bases and 5 bases, with 23 bases remaining between them. This CDR3 has 16 residues. The CDR3 DNA reads as TGTGCCAGCACCCCGGTCCTAACTAGCCGTGGGGAGACCCAGTACTTC. Residues: CASTPVLTSRGETQYF.

The chain has TRBV27 and TRBJ2-1, with 11 positions matching TRBD2. Germline lookup yields CDR1 MNHEY and CDR2 SMNVEV (reference sequence). The CDR3 totals 16 residues. With V trimmed by 5 bases and J by 5 bases, 8 bases remained unmatched. As DNA, the CDR3 is TGTGCCAGCAGTGCCGCGGGACTAGCGGCTCACAATGAGCAGTTCTTC. Translation gives CASSAAGLAAHNEQFF.

This clonotype has only a few counts. This chain connects TRBV28 to TRBJ2-1; D is unclear. Per germline, CDR1 MDHEN and CDR2 SYDVKM. The CDR3 totals 13 residues. V was trimmed by 3 bases and J by 8 bases, leaving 11 bases between them. The CDR3 DNA sequence: TGTGCCAGCAGTTTCTTACAGAGCGATGAGCAGTTCTTC. This gives the protein CASSFLQSDEQFF.

This clonotype was counted many times. The V gene is TRBV29-1, the J gene TRBJ2-7; TRBD1 matches at 7 bases. This CDR3 has 13 residues. The junction had 4 bases not matched to a gene; V was cut back by 4 bases and J by 1 base. CDR1 is SQVTM, CDR2 ANQGSEA, per germline. The CDR3 protein is CSVGPGQSYEQYF. The DNA of the CDR3 is TGCAGCGTTGGGCCGGGACAGTCCTACGAGCAGTACTTC.

This clonotype was detected only a few times. The J gene is TRBJ1-1, the V gene TRBV24-1; TRBD1 matches 10 bases. Germline loops: CDR1 KGHDR, CDR2 SFDVKD. After removal of 7 bases from V and 3 bases from J, the junction contained 7 bases not matched to a gene. CDR3 length equals 15 residues. The CDR3 DNA reads TGTGCCACCAGGCGGGGACAGGGGCGGGACACTGAAGCTTTCTTT. This codes for CATRRGQGRDTEAFF.

The chain combines TRBV20-1 with TRBJ2-7; the D is unclear. V shed 3 bases and J shed 7 bases, with 19 bases lying between them. Germline CDR1 reads DFQATT; CDR2 reads SNEGSKA (reference sequence). This CDR3 comprises 14 residues. CDR3 amino acids: CSASMPSSSSEQYF. The CDR3 DNA follows: TGCAGTGCTAGTATGCCTAGTTCTTCGAGTGAGCAGTACTTC.

This clonotype was counted only a few times. This chain uses TRBV21-1 with TRBJ1-5. TRBV21-1 is a pseudogene. The CDR3 has 15 residues. In DNA form, the CDR3 reads TGTGCCAGCAGCAAAGAGGCCAGTCGCAATCAGCCCCAGCATTTT. This gives the protein CASSKEASRNQPQHF.